This entry features one T cell receptor (beta chain) sequence. Its antigen is currently unknown. Other DNA sequences of this sample code for an identical CDR3. The repertoire was sequenced with immunoSEQ multiplex PCR; TCRdb's copy has only in-frame clones and lacks some. The table includes about 3,100 clones, under 80% detected once. This record comes from a study of immune cell composition in non-small cell lung cancer. The normal lung sample lay at least 3 cm, and maximally far, from the tumour. General study results and limits: TIL tumour reactivity correlated with maximal tumour-associated clone frequency in adenocarcinoma. Shared sequences between tumour-reactive and dominant in vivo clones were not proven.

CDR1 and CDR2 (germline): SGHAT, FQDESV (reference sequence). Trimming cost V 7 bases and J 4 bases; bases outside gene matches: 9. This CDR3 is built from 15 residues. The sample consisted of non-adjacent lung tissue. The sequence came from a human donor with non-small cell lung cancer. The chain links TRBV11-1 to TRBJ1-1; 10 nucleotides agree with TRBD1. CDR3 sequence: CASKRDRGVATEAFF. In nucleotides, the CDR3 is TGTGCCAGCAAAAGGGACAGGGGAGTTGCCACTGAAGCTTTCTTT. Together with reference TRBV11-1 and TRBJ1-1, the CDR3 gives the full variable domain: EAEVAQSPRYKITEKSQAVAFWCDPISGHATLYWYRQILGQGPELLVQFQDESVVDDSQLPKDRFSAERLKGVDSTLKIQPAELGDSAMYLCASKRDRGVATEAFFGQGTRLTVV.